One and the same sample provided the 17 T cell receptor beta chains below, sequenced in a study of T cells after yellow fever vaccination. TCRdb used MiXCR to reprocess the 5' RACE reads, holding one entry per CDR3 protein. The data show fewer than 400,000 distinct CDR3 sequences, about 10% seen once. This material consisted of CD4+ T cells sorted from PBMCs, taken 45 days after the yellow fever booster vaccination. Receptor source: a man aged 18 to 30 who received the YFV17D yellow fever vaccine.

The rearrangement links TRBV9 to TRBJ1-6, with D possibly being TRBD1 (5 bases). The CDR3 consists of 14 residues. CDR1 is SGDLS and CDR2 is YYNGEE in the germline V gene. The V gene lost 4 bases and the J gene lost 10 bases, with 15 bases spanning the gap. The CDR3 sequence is CASSPRPGVSPLHF. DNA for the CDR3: TGTGCCAGCAGCCCCAGACCGGGGGTCTCACCCCTCCACTTT.

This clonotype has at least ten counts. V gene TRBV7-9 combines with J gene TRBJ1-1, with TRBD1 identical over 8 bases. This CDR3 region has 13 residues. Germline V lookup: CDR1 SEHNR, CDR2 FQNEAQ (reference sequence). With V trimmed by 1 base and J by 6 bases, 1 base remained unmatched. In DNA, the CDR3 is TGTGCCAGCAGCTTAGAGACAGGGGCTGAAGCTTTCTTT. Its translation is CASSLETGAEAFF.

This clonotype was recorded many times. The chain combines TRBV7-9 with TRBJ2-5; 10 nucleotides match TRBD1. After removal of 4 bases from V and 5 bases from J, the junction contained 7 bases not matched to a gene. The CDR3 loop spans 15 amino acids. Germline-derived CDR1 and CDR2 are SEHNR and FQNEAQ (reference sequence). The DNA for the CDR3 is TGTGCCAGCAGCTCTCGACAGGGGGCCGGTGAGACCCAGTACTTC. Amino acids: CASSSRQGAGETQYF.

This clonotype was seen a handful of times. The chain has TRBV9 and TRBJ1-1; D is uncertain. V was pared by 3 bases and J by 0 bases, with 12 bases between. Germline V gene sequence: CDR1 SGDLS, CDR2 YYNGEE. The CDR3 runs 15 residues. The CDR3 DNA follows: TGTGCCAGCAGCGGCACGGATGGCATGAACACTGAAGCTTTCTTT. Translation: CASSGTDGMNTEAFF.

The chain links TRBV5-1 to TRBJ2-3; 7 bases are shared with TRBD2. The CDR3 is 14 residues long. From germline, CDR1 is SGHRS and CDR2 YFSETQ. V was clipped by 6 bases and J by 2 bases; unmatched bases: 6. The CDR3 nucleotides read TGCGCCAGCAAGGAGCGGGGCTACACAGATACGCAGTATTTT. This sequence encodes CASKERGYTDTQYF.

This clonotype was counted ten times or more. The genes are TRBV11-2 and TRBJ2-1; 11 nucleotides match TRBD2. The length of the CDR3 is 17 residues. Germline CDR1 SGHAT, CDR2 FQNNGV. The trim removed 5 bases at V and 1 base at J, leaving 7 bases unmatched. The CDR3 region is CASSPNPSGGSYNEQFF. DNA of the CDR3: TGTGCCAGCAGCCCAAACCCTAGCGGGGGGTCCTACAATGAGCAGTTCTTC.

CDR3 in amino acids: CASSLNVQETQYF. Written as DNA, the CDR3 is TGCGCCAGCAGCTTAAACGTCCAAGAGACCCAGTACTTC. The rearrangement joins TRBV5-1 to TRBJ2-5; D remains unclear. CDR3 length: 13 residues. Germline loops: CDR1 SGHRS, CDR2 YFSETQ. Trimming removed 2 bases at V and 1 base at J, with 6 bases between.

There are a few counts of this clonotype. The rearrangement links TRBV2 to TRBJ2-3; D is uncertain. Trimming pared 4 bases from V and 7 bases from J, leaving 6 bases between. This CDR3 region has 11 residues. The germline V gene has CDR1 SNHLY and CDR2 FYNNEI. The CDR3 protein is CASSGRNTQYF. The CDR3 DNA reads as TGTGCCAGCAGTGGGAGAAATACGCAGTATTTT.

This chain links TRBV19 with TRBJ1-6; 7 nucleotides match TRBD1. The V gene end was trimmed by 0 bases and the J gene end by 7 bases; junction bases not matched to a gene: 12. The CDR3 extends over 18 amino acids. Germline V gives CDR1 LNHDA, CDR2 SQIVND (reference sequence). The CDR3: CASSIDPYGTATNSPLHF. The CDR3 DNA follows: TGTGCCAGTAGTATAGACCCTTACGGGACAGCTACGAATTCACCCCTCCACTTT.

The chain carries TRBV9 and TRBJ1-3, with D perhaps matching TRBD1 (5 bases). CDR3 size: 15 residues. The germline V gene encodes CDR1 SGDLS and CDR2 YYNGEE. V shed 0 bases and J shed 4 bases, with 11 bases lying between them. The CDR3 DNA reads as TGTGCCAGCAGCGTAGTCGCCAGGGCGGGAAACACCATATATTTT. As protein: CASSVVARAGNTIYF.

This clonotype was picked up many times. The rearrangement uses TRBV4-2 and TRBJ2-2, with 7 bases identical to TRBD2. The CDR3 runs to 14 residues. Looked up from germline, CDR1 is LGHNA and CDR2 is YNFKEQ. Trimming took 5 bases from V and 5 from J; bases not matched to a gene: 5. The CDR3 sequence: CASSVRGVTGELFF. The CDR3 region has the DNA TGTGCCAGCAGCGTACGGGGGGTGACCGGGGAGCTGTTTTTT.

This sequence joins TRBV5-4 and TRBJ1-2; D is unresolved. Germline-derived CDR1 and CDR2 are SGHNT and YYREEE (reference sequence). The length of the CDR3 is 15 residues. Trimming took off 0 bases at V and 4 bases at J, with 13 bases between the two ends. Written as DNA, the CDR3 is TGTGCCAGCAGCTTGGACCAGCTGGGAGGCTATGGCTACACCTTC. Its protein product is CASSLDQLGGYGYTF.

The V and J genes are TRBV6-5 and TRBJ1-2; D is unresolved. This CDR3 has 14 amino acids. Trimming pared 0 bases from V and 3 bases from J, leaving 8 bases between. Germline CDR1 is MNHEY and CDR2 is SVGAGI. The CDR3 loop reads CASSYSYGHYGYTF. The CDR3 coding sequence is TGTGCCAGCAGTTACTCGTATGGGCACTATGGCTACACCTTC.

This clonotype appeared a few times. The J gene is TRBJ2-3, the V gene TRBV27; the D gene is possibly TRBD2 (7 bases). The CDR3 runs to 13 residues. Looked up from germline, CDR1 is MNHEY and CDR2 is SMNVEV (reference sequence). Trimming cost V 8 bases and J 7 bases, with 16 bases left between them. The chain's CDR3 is CASQGGGRNTQYF. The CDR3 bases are TGTGCCAGCCAAGGGGGGGGGCGTAATACGCAGTATTTT.

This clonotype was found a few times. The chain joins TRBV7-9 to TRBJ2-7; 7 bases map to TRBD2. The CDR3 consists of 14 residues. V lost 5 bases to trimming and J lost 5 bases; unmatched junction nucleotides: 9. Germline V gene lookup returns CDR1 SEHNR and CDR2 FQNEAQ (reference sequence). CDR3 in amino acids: CASSREVAGHEQYF. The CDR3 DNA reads TGTGCCAGCAGCCGCGAGGTAGCGGGTCACGAGCAGTACTTC.

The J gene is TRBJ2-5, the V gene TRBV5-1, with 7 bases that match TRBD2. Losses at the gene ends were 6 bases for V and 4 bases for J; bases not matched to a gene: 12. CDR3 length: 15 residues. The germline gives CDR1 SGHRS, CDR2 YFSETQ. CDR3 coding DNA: TGCGCCAGCACCCCGGCGCACCGACTAGCAGAGACCCAGTACTTC. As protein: CASTPAHRLAETQYF. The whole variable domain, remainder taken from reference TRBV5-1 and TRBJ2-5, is KAGVTQTPRYLIKTRGQQVTLSCSPISGHRSVSWYQQTPGQGLQFLFEYFSETQRNKGNFPGRFSGRQFSNSRSEMNVSTLELGDSALYLCASTPAHRLAETQYFGPGTRLLVL.

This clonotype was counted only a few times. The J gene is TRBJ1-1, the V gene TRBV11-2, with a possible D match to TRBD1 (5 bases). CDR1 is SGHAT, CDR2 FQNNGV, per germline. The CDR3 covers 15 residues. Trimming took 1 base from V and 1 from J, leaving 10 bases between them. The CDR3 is CASSLGQGGNTEAFF. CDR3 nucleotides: TGTGCCAGCAGCTTAGGGCAGGGCGGGAACACTGAAGCTTTCTTT.